Presented here are 9 T cell receptor beta chains from one specimen sequenced in a study of Ad26.COV2.S vaccination and SARS-CoV-2 variants. Using immunoSEQ multiplex PCR, the repertoire was profiled, and TCRdb retains in-frame clones only, with some absent. The data show about 400,000 clones, roughly 90% seen once. The treatment: some 20 received Ad26.COV2.S at low or high dose, single or two shots; about 5 received placebo; per-sample allocation not given. Repertoires come from day 63 after the first vaccine or placebo injection. The starting material was peripheral blood, obtained in a trial of Ad26.COV2.S vaccine versus placebo. The receptor set was obtained from a person aged 18-65 years who received the Ad26.COV2.S COVID-19 vaccine or a placebo.

The CDR3 reads CASSRNSMGGNQPQHF. CDR3 nucleotides: TGTGCCAGCTCACGTAACAGCATGGGGGGCAATCAGCCCCAGCATTTT. The genes are TRBV18 and TRBJ1-5; D possibly corresponds to TRBD1 (5 bases). V lost 4 bases, J lost 2 bases, and 15 bases lay in between. This CDR3 contains 16 residues. CDR1 and CDR2 (germline): KGHSH, LQKENI.

The chain employs TRBV27 and TRBJ2-7; D gene ambiguous. Trimming removed 6 bases at V and 3 bases at J, with 12 bases between. There are 13 residues in the CDR3. Looked up from germline, CDR1 is MNHEY and CDR2 is SMNVEV (reference sequence). The CDR3 loop is CASRIGPGYEQYF. The CDR3 nucleotides read TGTGCCAGCAGAATTGGGCCGGGCTACGAGCAGTACTTC.

A remark on this clone: The same CDR3 arises from other DNA sequences in this sample as well. The chain couples TRBV7-9 to TRBJ2-1; no reliable D call. The germline CDR1 and CDR2 sequences are SEHNR and FQNEAQ (reference sequence). Trimming cost V 3 bases and J 3 bases, with 6 bases left between them. This CDR3 region has 13 residues. CDR3 nucleotide sequence: TGTGCCAGCAGCTTTTCCAGCTACAATGAGCAGTTCTTC. It encodes CASSFSSYNEQFF.

This chain connects TRBV3-1 (or the pseudogene TRBV3-2) to TRBJ1-4; TRBD1 might be the D (5 bases). The V and J ends lost 2 bases and 5 bases respectively, with 15 bases between them. This CDR3 region has 16 residues. Per germline, CDR1 LGHDT and CDR2 YNNKEL (reference sequence). The CDR3 DNA reads as TGTGCCAGCAGCCAAAGGAGGCAGGGACCCAATGAAAAACTGTTTTTT. This translates into CASSQRRQGPNEKLFF.

The chain combines TRBV6-5 with TRBJ1-1, with D unresolved. V lost 8 bases, J lost 3 bases, and 19 bases lay in between. Germline loops: CDR1 MNHEY, CDR2 SVGAGI. The CDR3 has 15 amino acids. The chain's CDR3 is CASDPYGSGYTEAFF. The CDR3 coding sequence is TGTGCCAGCGACCCCTACGGTAGTGGGTACACTGAAGCTTTCTTT.

The chain joins TRBV7-2 to TRBJ1-6; weak D call: TRBD1 (5 bases). Trimming removed 6 bases from V and 4 bases from J, with 10 bases in between. CDR3 length: 14 residues. CDR1 is SGHTA and CDR2 is FQGNSA in the germline V gene. CDR3 sequence: CASRPQEYNSPLHF. The DNA of the CDR3 is TGTGCCAGCAGACCACAGGAGTATAATTCACCCCTCCACTTT.

CDR3 region: CASSQREGNTEAFF. The CDR3 DNA follows: TGCGCCAGCAGCCAACGCGAGGGGAACACTGAAGCTTTCTTT. The rearrangement uses TRBV4-1 and TRBJ1-1; no reliable D call. The germline CDR1 and CDR2 sequences are MGHRA and YSYEKL. The V end was cut by 2 bases, the J end by 1 base, with 8 bases between. This CDR3 has 14 residues.

The V call is TRBV6-2 or TRBV6-3, the J call TRBJ1-5; unclear D gene. Germline assignment: CDR1 MNHEY and CDR2 SVGEGT. Trimming took off 2 bases at V and 0 bases at J, with 5 bases between the two ends. The CDR3 covers 14 residues. The CDR3 DNA sequence: TGTGCCAGCAGTTACACAGTTAGCAATCAGCCCCAGCATTTT. Translation gives CASSYTVSNQPQHF.

This chain links TRBV11-2 with TRBJ2-2; perhaps TRBD2 as D (5 bases). V shed 6 bases and J shed 1 base, with 15 bases lying between them. This CDR3 comprises 16 residues. CDR1 and CDR2 (germline): SGHAT, FQNNGV. CDR3 coding DNA: TGTGCCAGCAGATCCATGGAGGCGGGGAACACCGGGGAGCTGTTTTTT. Translation gives CASRSMEAGNTGELFF.